This is a list of T cell receptor beta chains from one sample in a study of T-cell reconstitution after alpha-beta-depleted transplantation in children. TCRdb independently ran MiXCR on the PCR reads; one entry per CDR3 protein. The data contain 250,000 to 300,000 distinct CDR3 sequences, almost 10% of them seen just once; the ten biggest clones take up about 9.4%. The sample was PBMCs from the stem cell graft donor, taken from the stem cell graft. The receptors originated from a human donor who donated a stem cell graft to a child with SCID. The CDR3 runs from the conserved cysteine through the conserved F or W. D genes are given only for firm matches. Clone sizes are given selectively: once, few, many, or a class where the clone is expanded.

size: .; J: TRBJ2-3; D: .; V: TRBV20-1; CDR3: CSARDGQILTDTQYF; DNA: TGCAGTGCTAGAGATGGGCAGATACTCACAGATACGCAGTATTTT
size: few; J: TRBJ1-6; D: .; V: TRBV27; CDR3: CASSLSQGPNSPLHF; DNA: TGTGCCAGCAGTTTATCCCAGGGTCCAAATTCACCCCTCCACTTT
size: .; J: TRBJ1-5; D: .; V: TRBV2; CDR3: CASRGDSSNQPQHF; DNA: TGTGCCAGCAGGGGAGACAGTAGCAATCAGCCCCAGCATTTT
size: few; J: TRBJ2-3; D: .; V: TRBV20-1; CDR3: CSVHLKFSSTDTQYF; DNA: TGCAGTGTCCACCTTAAGTTTAGTAGCACAGATACGCAGTATTTT
size: few; J: TRBJ2-5; D: .; V: TRBV7-6; CDR3: CASSLALPETQYF; DNA: TGTGCCAGCAGCTTAGCGCTCCCGGAGACCCAGTACTTC
size: .; J: TRBJ1-1; D: .; V: TRBV3-1; CDR3: CASRRGPNTEAFF; DNA: TGTGCCAGCCGGCGAGGACCGAACACTGAAGCTTTCTTT
size: few; J: TRBJ2-1; D: .; V: TRBV12-3/TRBV12-4; CDR3: CASSSRVSEGEQFF; DNA: TGTGCCAGCAGTTCACGGGTCTCCGAGGGGGAGCAGTTCTTC
size: few; J: TRBJ2-1; D: .; V: TRBV7-8; CDR3: CASSLSRIGLDEQFF; DNA: TGTGCCAGCAGCTTGTCACGTATCGGGTTGGATGAGCAGTTCTTC
size: .; J: TRBJ1-4; D: TRBD1; V: TRBV12-3/TRBV12-4; CDR3: CASRGTGQTNEKLFF; DNA: TGTGCCAGCAGGGGGACAGGCCAAACTAATGAAAAACTGTTTTTT
size: .; J: TRBJ1-5; D: .; V: TRBV7-2; CDR3: CASSLGQGMGNQPQHF; DNA: TGTGCCAGCAGCTTAGGCCAGGGTATGGGCAATCAGCCCCAGCATTTT
size: few; J: TRBJ2-2; D: .; V: TRBV11-2; CDR3: CASSFGTQHTGELFF; DNA: TGTGCCAGCAGCTTCGGGACACAACACACCGGGGAGCTGTTTTTT
size: few; J: TRBJ2-3; D: TRBD1; V: TRBV20-1; CDR3: CSARDAGTATDTQYF; DNA: TGCAGTGCTAGAGATGCCGGGACAGCCACAGATACGCAGTATTTT
size: few; J: TRBJ1-2; D: .; V: TRBV6-5; CDR3: CASSYLWGQGGYTF; DNA: TGTGCCAGCAGTTATCTGTGGGGGCAGGGTGGCTACACCTTC
size: few; J: TRBJ1-1; D: .; V: TRBV5-1; CDR3: CASSLTGNSEAFF; DNA: TGCGCCAGCAGCTTGACTGGGAATTCCGAAGCTTTCTTT
size: few; J: TRBJ2-3; D: .; V: TRBV7-2; CDR3: CASSLLVTDTQYF; DNA: TGTGCCAGCAGCTTATTGGTTACAGATACGCAGTATTTT
size: many; J: TRBJ1-1; D: .; V: TRBV12-3/TRBV12-4; CDR3: CASSSDRLNTEAFF; DNA: TGTGCCAGCAGTTCTGACAGACTGAACACTGAAGCTTTCTTT
size: .; J: TRBJ2-7; D: .; V: TRBV10-3; CDR3: CAISVQGGYEQYF; DNA: TGTGCCATCAGTGTACAGGGTGGGTACGAGCAGTACTTC
size: .; J: TRBJ2-7; D: .; V: TRBV4-2; CDR3: CASSQGPGGDYEQYF; DNA: TGTGCCAGCAGCCAAGGTCCGGGTGGAGACTACGAGCAGTACTTC
size: .; J: TRBJ1-4; D: TRBD1; V: TRBV12-3/TRBV12-4; CDR3: CASRAWTGTNEKLFF; DNA: TGTGCCAGCAGAGCCTGGACAGGGACTAATGAAAAACTGTTTTTT
size: few; J: TRBJ1-1; D: .; V: TRBV6-5; CDR3: CASSYSKVSTEAFF; DNA: TGTGCCAGCAGTTACTCGAAGGTCTCAACCGAAGCTTTCTTT
size: few; J: TRBJ1-1; D: .; V: TRBV18; CDR3: CASSPSNRVNTEAFF; DNA: TGTGCCAGCTCACCATCCAACAGGGTGAACACTGAAGCTTTCTTT
size: many; J: TRBJ2-7; D: .; V: TRBV5-1; CDR3: CASSSQGRGLSSYEQYF; DNA: TGCGCCAGCAGCTCCCAGGGGCGGGGGCTTTCCTCCTACGAGCAGTACTTC
size: .; J: TRBJ1-4; D: .; V: TRBV7-9; CDR3: CASSSYRTTNEKLFF; DNA: TGTGCCAGCAGCTCCTACAGGACAACTAATGAAAAACTGTTTTTT
size: .; J: TRBJ2-1; D: .; V: TRBV7-8; CDR3: CASSLDRNNEQFF; DNA: TGTGCCAGCAGCTTAGACCGGAACAATGAGCAGTTCTTC
size: .; J: TRBJ1-1; D: .; V: TRBV6-5; CDR3: CASSSTLGAFF; DNA: TGTGCCAGCAGTTCGACCCTAGGAGCTTTCTTT
size: many; J: TRBJ2-3; D: .; V: TRBV10-3; CDR3: CAISTGAGTDTQYF; DNA: TGTGCCATCAGCACTGGGGCTGGCACAGATACGCAGTATTTT
size: few; J: TRBJ2-7; D: TRBD1; V: TRBV6-6; CDR3: CASSSTTGGTYEQYF; DNA: TGTGCCAGCAGTTCCACGACAGGGGGTACCTACGAGCAGTACTTC
size: .; J: TRBJ2-7; D: .; V: TRBV11-2; CDR3: CASSLTTGEYYEQYF; DNA: TGTGCCAGCAGCTTAACGACAGGAGAATACTACGAGCAGTACTTC
size: few; J: TRBJ2-7; D: TRBD1; V: TRBV2; CDR3: CASSSGTGTGEQYF; DNA: TGTGCCAGCAGTTCCGGGACAGGGACCGGGGAGCAGTACTTC
size: few; J: TRBJ2-5; D: .; V: TRBV12-3/TRBV12-4; CDR3: CASNRDHQETQYF; DNA: TGTGCCAGCAACCGGGACCATCAAGAGACCCAGTACTTC
size: few; J: TRBJ2-7; D: TRBD2; V: TRBV7-6; CDR3: CASSFRGGFYEQYF; DNA: TGTGCCAGCAGCTTTCGGGGGGGCTTTTACGAGCAGTACTTC
size: many; J: TRBJ2-3; D: TRBD2; V: TRBV5-1; CDR3: CASSSSSGGASAQYF; DNA: TGCGCCAGCAGCTCCTCTAGCGGGGGGGCTTCGGCGCAGTATTTT
size: .; J: TRBJ2-7; D: .; V: TRBV29-1; CDR3: CSVGRGAGAYEQYF; DNA: TGCAGCGTCGGGCGGGGCGCAGGGGCCTACGAGCAGTACTTC
size: .; J: TRBJ2-3; D: TRBD1; V: TRBV27; CDR3: CASSSQQGVGDTQYF; DNA: TGTGCCAGCAGTTCCCAACAGGGGGTGGGAGATACGCAGTATTTT
size: .; J: TRBJ2-1; D: TRBD2; V: TRBV5-6; CDR3: CASRPLADSYNEQFF; DNA: TGTGCCAGCAGACCTCTAGCGGACTCCTACAATGAGCAGTTCTTC
size: few; J: TRBJ2-1; D: TRBD1; V: TRBV9; CDR3: CASSPGGQGYNEQFF; DNA: TGTGCCAGCAGCCCCGGTGGACAGGGATACAATGAGCAGTTCTTC
size: few; J: TRBJ2-1; D: TRBD2; V: TRBV4-1; CDR3: CASSPTSGYGNEQFF; DNA: TGCGCCAGCAGCCCAACTAGCGGGTACGGCAATGAGCAGTTCTTC
size: .; J: TRBJ2-1; D: TRBD1; V: TRBV29-1; CDR3: CSAMMTGYEQFF; DNA: TGCAGCGCCATGATGACAGGGTATGAGCAGTTCTTC
size: few; J: TRBJ1-4; D: .; V: TRBV5-5; CDR3: CASSHEIRGEKLFF; DNA: TGTGCCAGCAGTCATGAAATCAGGGGCGAAAAACTGTTTTTT
size: few; J: TRBJ2-3; D: .; V: TRBV6-1; CDR3: CASSRGPTDTQYF; DNA: TGTGCCAGCAGCCGGGGCCCCACAGATACGCAGTATTTT
size: .; J: TRBJ2-3; D: .; V: TRBV5-1; CDR3: CASSLLGITDTQYF; DNA: TGCGCCAGCAGCTTGCTAGGGATCACAGATACGCAGTATTTT
size: few; J: TRBJ2-1; D: .; V: TRBV12-3/TRBV12-4; CDR3: CASNPDASYNEQFF; DNA: TGTGCCAGCAACCCGGACGCCTCCTACAATGAGCAGTTCTTC
size: many; J: TRBJ2-3; D: TRBD2; V: TRBV28; CDR3: CASSLLRGAGTDTQYF; DNA: TGTGCCAGCAGTTTATTGCGGGGGGCCGGGACAGATACGCAGTATTTT
size: few; J: TRBJ2-7; D: .; V: TRBV15; CDR3: CATSSPTGYEQYF; DNA: TGTGCCACCAGCAGCCCGACAGGATACGAGCAGTACTTC
size: .; J: TRBJ2-1; D: TRBD2; V: TRBV7-8; CDR3: CASSPLAGGSYNEQFF; DNA: TGTGCCAGCAGCCCGCTGGCGGGGGGGTCATACAATGAGCAGTTCTTC